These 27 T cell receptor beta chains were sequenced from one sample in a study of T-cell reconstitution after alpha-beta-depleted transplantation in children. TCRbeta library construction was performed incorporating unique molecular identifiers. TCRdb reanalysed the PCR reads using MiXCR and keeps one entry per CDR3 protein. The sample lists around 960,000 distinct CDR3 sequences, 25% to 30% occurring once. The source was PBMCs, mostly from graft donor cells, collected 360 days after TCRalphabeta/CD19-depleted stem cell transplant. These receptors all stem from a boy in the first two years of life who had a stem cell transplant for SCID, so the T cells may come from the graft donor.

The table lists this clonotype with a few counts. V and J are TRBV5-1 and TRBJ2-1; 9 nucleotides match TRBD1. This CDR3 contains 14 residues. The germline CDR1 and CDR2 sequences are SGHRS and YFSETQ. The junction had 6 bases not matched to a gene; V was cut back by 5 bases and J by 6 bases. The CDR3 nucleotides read TGCGCCAGCAGACCAGGACAGGGGATCAATGAGCAGTTCTTC. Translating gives CASRPGQGINEQFF.

The chain's CDR3 is CASSDRGEEQFF. In DNA, the CDR3 is TGTGCCAGCTCGGACAGGGGCGAAGAGCAGTTCTTC. The rearrangement joins TRBV18 to TRBJ2-1, with 9 bases that match TRBD1. This CDR3 is 12 amino acids long. The ends lost 6 bases at V and 10 bases at J; junction bases unmatched: 4. Germline V gives CDR1 KGHSH, CDR2 LQKENI. Full variable domain (rest looked up from reference TRBV18 and TRBJ2-1): NAGVMQNPRHLVRRRGQEARLRCSPMKGHSHVYWYRQLPEEGLKFMVYLQKENIIDESGMPKERFSAEFPKEGPSILRIQQVVRGDSAAYFCASSDRGEEQFFGPGTRLTVL.

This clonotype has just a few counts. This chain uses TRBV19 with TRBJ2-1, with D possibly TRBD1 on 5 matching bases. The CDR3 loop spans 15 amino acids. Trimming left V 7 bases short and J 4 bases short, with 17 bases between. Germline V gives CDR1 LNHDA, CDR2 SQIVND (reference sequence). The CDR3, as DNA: TGTGCCAGTAAAAGGGGCGGAGCAGCTTACAATGAGCAGTTCTTC. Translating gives CASKRGGAAYNEQFF.

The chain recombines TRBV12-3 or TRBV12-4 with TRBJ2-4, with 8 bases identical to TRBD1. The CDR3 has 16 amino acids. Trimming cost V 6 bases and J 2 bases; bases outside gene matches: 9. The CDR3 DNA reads TGTGCCAGCAGCCCTGACAGGGGCATGACCAAAAACATTCAGTACTTC. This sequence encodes CASSPDRGMTKNIQYF.

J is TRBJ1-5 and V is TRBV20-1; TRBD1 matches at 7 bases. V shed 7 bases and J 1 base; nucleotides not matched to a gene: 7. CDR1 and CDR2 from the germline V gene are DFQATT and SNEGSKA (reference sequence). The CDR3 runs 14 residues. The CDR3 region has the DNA TGCAGTGTCCGGACAGGATTCAGCAATCAGCCCCAGCATTTT. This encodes CSVRTGFSNQPQHF.

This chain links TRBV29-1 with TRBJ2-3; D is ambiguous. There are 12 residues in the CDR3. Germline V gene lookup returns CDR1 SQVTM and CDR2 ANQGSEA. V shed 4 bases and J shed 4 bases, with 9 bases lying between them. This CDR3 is CSVVMGSDTQYF. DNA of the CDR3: TGCAGCGTTGTTATGGGGTCAGATACGCAGTATTTT.

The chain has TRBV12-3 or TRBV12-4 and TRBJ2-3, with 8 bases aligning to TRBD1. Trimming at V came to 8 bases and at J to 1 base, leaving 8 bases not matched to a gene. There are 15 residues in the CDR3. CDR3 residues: CASRSETGGTDTQYF. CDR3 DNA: TGTGCCAGCCGGTCGGAGACAGGGGGCACAGATACGCAGTATTTT.

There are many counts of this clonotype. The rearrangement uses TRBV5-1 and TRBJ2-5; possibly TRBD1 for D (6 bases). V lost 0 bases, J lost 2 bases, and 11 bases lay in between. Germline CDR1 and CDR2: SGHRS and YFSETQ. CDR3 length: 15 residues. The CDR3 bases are TGCGCCAGCAGCTTGGTGGGACAAGTTCAAGAGACCCAGTACTTC. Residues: CASSLVGQVQETQYF.

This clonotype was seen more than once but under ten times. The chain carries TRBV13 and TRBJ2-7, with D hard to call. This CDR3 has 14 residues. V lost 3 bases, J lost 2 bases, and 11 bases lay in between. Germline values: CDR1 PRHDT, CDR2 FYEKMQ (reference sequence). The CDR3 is CASSFMATAYEQYF. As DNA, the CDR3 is TGTGCCAGCAGCTTCATGGCGACTGCCTACGAGCAGTACTTC.

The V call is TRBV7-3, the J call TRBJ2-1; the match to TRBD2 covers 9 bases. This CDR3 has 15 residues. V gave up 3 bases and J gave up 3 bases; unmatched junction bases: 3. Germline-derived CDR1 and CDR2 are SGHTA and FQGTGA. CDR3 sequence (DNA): TGTGCCAGCAGCTTGACTAGCGGACTCTACAATGAGCAGTTCTTC. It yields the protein CASSLTSGLYNEQFF.

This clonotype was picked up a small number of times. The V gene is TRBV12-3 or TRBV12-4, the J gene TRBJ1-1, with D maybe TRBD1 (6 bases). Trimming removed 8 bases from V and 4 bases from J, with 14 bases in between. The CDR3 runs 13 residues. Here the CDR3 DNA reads TGTGCCAGCGGATGGTTACAGGGCACTGAAGCTTTCTTT. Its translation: CASGWLQGTEAFF.

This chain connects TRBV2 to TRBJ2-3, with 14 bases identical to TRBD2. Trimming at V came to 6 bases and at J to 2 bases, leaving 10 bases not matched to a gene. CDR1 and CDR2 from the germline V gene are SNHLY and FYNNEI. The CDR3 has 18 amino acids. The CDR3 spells CASSRGLAGGPITDTQYF. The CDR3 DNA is TGTGCCAGCAGCCGTGGACTAGCGGGGGGCCCTATCACAGATACGCAGTATTTT. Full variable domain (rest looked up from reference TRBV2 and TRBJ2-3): EPEVTQTPSHQVTQMGQEVILRCVPISNHLYFYWYRQILGQKVEFLVSFYNNEISEKSEIFDDQFSVERPDGSNFTLKIRSTKLEDSAMYFCASSRGLAGGPITDTQYFGPGTRLTVL.

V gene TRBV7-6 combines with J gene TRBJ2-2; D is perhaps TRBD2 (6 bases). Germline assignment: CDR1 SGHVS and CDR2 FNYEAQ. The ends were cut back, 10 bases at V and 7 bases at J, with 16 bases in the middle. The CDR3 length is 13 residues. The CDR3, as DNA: TGTGCCACCGTCTCCGGGGGAAGCGGGGAGCTGTTTTTT. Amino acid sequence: CATVSGGSGELFF. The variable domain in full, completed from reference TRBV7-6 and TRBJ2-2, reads GAGVSQSPRYKVTKRGQDVALRCDPISGHVSLYWYRQALGQGPEFLTYFNYEAQQDKSGLPNDRFSAERPEGSISTLTIQRTEQRDSAMYRCATVSGGSGELFFGEGSRLTVL.

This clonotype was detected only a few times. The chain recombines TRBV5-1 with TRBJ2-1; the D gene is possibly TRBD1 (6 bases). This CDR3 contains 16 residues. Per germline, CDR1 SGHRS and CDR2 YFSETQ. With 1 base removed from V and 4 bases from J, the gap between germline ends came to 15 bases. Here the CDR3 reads CASSLTGQKPYNEQFF. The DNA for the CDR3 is TGCGCCAGCAGCTTGACCGGACAGAAACCTTACAATGAGCAGTTCTTC.

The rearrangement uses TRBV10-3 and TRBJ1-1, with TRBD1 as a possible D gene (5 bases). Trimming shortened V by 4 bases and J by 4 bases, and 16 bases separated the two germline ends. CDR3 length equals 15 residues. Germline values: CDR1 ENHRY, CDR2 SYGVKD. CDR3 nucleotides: TGTGCCATCAGTGCTGGGGATCGGGGCGGCACTGAAGCTTTCTTT. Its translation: CAISAGDRGGTEAFF.

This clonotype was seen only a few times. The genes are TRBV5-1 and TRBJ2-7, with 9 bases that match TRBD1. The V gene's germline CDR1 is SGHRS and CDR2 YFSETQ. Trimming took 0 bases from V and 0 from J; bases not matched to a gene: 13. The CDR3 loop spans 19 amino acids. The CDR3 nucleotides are TGCGCCAGCAGCTTGGAGGTCGGGACAGGGATTCCCAGCTCCTACGAGCAGTACTTC. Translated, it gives CASSLEVGTGIPSSYEQYF.

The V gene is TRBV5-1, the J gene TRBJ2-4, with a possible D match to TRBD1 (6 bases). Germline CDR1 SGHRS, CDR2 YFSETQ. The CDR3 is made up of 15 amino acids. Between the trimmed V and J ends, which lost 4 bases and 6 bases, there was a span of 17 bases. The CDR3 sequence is CASSPAVGGGNIQYF. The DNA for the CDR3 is TGCGCCAGCAGCCCCGCGGTTGGGGGCGGAAACATTCAGTACTTC. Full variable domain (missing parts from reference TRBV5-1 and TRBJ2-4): KAGVTQTPRYLIKTRGQQVTLSCSPISGHRSVSWYQQTPGQGLQFLFEYFSETQRNKGNFPGRFSGRQFSNSRSEMNVSTLELGDSALYLCASSPAVGGGNIQYFGAGTRLSVL.

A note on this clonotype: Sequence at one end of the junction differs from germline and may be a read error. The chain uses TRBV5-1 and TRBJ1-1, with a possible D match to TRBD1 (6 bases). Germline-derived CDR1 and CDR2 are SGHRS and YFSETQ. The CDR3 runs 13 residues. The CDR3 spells CTSSLGANTEAFF. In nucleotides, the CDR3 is TGCACCAGCAGCTTGGGGGCGAACACTGAAGCTTTCTTT.

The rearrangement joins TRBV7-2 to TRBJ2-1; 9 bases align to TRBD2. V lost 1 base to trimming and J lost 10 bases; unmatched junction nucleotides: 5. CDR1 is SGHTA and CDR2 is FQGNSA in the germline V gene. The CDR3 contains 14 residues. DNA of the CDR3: TGTGCCAGCAGCTTAGGGCCTAGCGGGGAGGAGCAGTTCTTC. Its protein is CASSLGPSGEEQFF.

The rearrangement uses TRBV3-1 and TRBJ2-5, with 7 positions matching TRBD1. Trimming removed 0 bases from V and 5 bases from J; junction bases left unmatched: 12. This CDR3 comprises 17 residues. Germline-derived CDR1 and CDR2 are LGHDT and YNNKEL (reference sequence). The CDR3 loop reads CASSQDTLGQAAETQYF. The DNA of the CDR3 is TGTGCCAGCAGCCAAGATACCCTTGGACAGGCAGCGGAGACCCAGTACTTC.

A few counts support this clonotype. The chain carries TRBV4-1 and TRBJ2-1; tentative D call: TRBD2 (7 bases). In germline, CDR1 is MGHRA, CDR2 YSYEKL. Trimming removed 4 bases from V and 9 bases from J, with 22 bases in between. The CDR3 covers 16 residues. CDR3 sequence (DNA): TGCGCCAGCAGCCTTTCGGGGCGGGGGCCACTGGGTGAGCAGTTCTTC. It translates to CASSLSGRGPLGEQFF.

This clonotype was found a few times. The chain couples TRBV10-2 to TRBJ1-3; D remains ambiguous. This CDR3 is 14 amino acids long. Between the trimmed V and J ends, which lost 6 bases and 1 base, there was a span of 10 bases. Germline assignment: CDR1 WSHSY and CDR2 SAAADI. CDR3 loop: CASRDSASGNTIYF. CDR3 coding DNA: TGCGCCAGCAGGGACTCGGCTTCTGGAAACACCATATATTTT.

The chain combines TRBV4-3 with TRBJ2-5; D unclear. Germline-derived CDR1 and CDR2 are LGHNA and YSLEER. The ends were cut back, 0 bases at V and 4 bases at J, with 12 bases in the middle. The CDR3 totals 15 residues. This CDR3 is CASSQDVGWGETQYF. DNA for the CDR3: TGCGCCAGCAGCCAAGATGTAGGGTGGGGAGAGACCCAGTACTTC.

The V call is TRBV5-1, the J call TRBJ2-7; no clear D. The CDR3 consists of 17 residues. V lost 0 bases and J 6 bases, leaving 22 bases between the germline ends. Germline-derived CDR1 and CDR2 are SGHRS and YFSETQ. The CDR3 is CASSLGKLGQPLFEQYF. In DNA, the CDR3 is TGCGCCAGCAGCTTGGGGAAGTTAGGGCAGCCTTTGTTCGAGCAGTACTTC.

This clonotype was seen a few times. CDR3 loop: CASSPLQIEETQYF. The CDR3 DNA reads as TGTGCCAGCTCACCCCTTCAGATCGAAGAGACCCAGTACTTC. The chain links TRBV18 to TRBJ2-5; D call uncertain. The CDR3 has 14 amino acids. Per germline, CDR1 KGHSH and CDR2 LQKENI. Deletions cut 3 bases from V and 3 bases from J, with 11 bases between.

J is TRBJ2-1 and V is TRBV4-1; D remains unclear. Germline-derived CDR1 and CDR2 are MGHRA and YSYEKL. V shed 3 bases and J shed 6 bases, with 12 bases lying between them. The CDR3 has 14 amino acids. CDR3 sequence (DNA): TGCGCCAGCAGCCACCCTACCCAGCCCAATGAGCAGTTCTTC. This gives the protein CASSHPTQPNEQFF.

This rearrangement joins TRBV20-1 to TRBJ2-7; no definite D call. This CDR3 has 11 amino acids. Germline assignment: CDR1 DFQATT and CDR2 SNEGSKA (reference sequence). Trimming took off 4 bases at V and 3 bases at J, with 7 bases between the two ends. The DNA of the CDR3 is TGCAGTGCTAAAGTGGGCTACGAGCAGTACTTC. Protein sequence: CSAKVGYEQYF.